This is a list of T cell receptor beta chains from one sample in a study of blood T cell repertoires in COVID-19. Generated by immunoSEQ multiplex PCR, the TCRdb table keeps only in-frame clones and is missing some. The table includes over 200,000 clones, 70% to 90% detected once. Sample: PBMCs or T cells enriched from blood (not recorded which). The receptors come from a woman in her fifties or sixties who had recovered from COVID-19. The CDR3 runs from the conserved cysteine through the conserved F or W. Each record gives: clone size, D gene, J gene, V gene, CDR3 protein, CDR3 DNA. The D gene is left open where the match is weak. Clone size is shown for a subset of rows, as once, few, many or a class of expanded clone.

size: once
D: NA
J: TRBJ2-5
V: TRBV5-1
CDR3: CASRGGGRFGTQYF
DNA: TGCGCCAGCCGCGGTGGAGGCCGTTTCGGGACCCAGTACTTC

size: NA
D: TRBD1
J: TRBJ1-1
V: TRBV6-6
CDR3: CASRIDREDTEAFF
DNA: TGTGCCAGCAGGATAGACAGGGAGGACACTGAAGCTTTCTTT

size: NA
D: TRBD2
J: TRBJ2-3
V: TRBV4-2
CDR3: CASSQDLAGVGTDTQYF
DNA: TGTGCCAGCAGCCAAGACCTAGCGGGAGTGGGCACAGATACGCAGTATTTT

size: NA
D: NA
J: TRBJ2-1
V: TRBV5-4
CDR3: CASSLWGDLYNEQFF
DNA: TGTGCCAGCAGCCTTTGGGGGGACCTTTACAATGAGCAGTTCTTC

size: NA
D: TRBD2
J: TRBJ2-1
V: TRBV4-1
CDR3: CASSRTRADEQFF
DNA: TGCGCCAGCAGCCGGACTAGAGCCGACGAGCAGTTCTTC

size: NA
D: TRBD1
J: TRBJ2-1
V: TRBV27
CDR3: CASSFGQGPGGEQFF
DNA: TGTGCCAGCAGTTTTGGACAGGGCCCCGGGGGCGAGCAGTTCTTC

size: NA
D: NA
J: TRBJ1-1
V: TRBV25-1
CDR3: CASRPSGILGRDTEAFF
DNA: TGTGCCAGCAGGCCCTCCGGGATCCTCGGGAGGGACACTGAAGCTTTCTTT

size: NA
D: TRBD2
J: TRBJ2-1
V: TRBV5-1
CDR3: CASNRAGLQRNEQFF
DNA: TGCGCCAGCAACCGAGCGGGACTCCAACGGAATGAGCAGTTCTTC

size: NA
D: NA
J: TRBJ2-3
V: TRBV12-5
CDR3: CASGSSGDTQYF
DNA: TGTGCTAGTGGTTCCTCGGGGGATACGCAGTATTTT

size: NA
D: TRBD1
J: TRBJ2-1
V: TRBV19
CDR3: CASSPRDRIYNEQFF
DNA: TGTGCCAGTAGTCCTAGGGACAGGATCTACAATGAGCAGTTCTTC

size: NA
D: TRBD1
J: TRBJ2-1
V: TRBV7-9
CDR3: CASSPGTGDVGEQFF
DNA: TGTGCCAGCAGCCCCGGGACAGGGGATGTCGGTGAGCAGTTCTTC

size: NA
D: TRBD2
J: TRBJ2-1
V: TRBV28
CDR3: CASSPTSGSFGEQFF
DNA: TGTGCCAGCAGCCCGACTAGCGGGAGTTTTGGTGAGCAGTTCTTC

size: NA
D: NA
J: TRBJ2-1
V: TRBV9
CDR3: CASSASGGTGNNEQFF
DNA: TGTGCCAGCAGCGCCTCGGGGGGCACTGGGAACAATGAGCAGTTCTTC

size: NA
D: NA
J: TRBJ1-2
V: TRBV6-5
CDR3: CASTEMVGANYGYTF
DNA: TGTGCCAGCACCGAGATGGTTGGAGCTAACTATGGCTACACCTTC

size: once
D: TRBD1
J: TRBJ1-1
V: TRBV10-3
CDR3: CAIRGDRGRTEAFF
DNA: TGTGCCATCAGGGGCGACAGGGGGCGCACTGAAGCTTTCTTT

size: NA
D: NA
J: TRBJ1-4
V: TRBV28
CDR3: CASSPNEGRETTEKLFF
DNA: TGTGCCAGCAGTCCCAATGAGGGGAGGGAAACTACTGAAAAACTGTTTTTT

size: NA
D: TRBD2
J: TRBJ2-3
V: TRBV7-9
CDR3: CASSFTGTTVTDTQYF
DNA: TGTGCCAGCAGCTTTACCGGGACTACCGTCACAGATACGCAGTATTTT

size: NA
D: TRBD1
J: TRBJ2-7
V: TRBV5-6
CDR3: CASSLSGQGRNEQYF
DNA: TGTGCCAGCAGCTTGTCGGGACAGGGTAGGAACGAGCAGTACTTC

size: NA
D: NA
J: TRBJ2-6
V: TRBV7-2
CDR3: CASSLALSGANVLTF
DNA: TGTGCCAGCAGCTTAGCACTCTCTGGGGCCAACGTCCTGACTTTC

size: NA
D: NA
J: TRBJ2-1
V: TRBV2
CDR3: CASSVYKIPGLSPDEQFF
DNA: TGTGCCAGCAGTGTATACAAAATCCCGGGACTCAGTCCGGATGAGCAGTTCTTC

size: few
D: NA
J: TRBJ1-5
V: TRBV20-1
CDR3: CSASSGGTPQHF
DNA: TGCAGTGCTAGTTCGGGGGGTACGCCCCAGCATTTT

size: few
D: TRBD1
J: TRBJ1-1
V: TRBV19
CDR3: CASRLQGAQNTEAFF
DNA: TGTGCCAGTAGGCTGCAGGGGGCGCAGAACACTGAAGCTTTCTTT

size: NA
D: TRBD1
J: TRBJ1-2
V: TRBV5-8
CDR3: CASSLKGAGPYHGYTF
DNA: TGTGCCAGCAGCTTGAAGGGGGCAGGGCCGTACCATGGCTACACCTTC

size: NA
D: TRBD2
J: TRBJ2-2
V: TRBV30
CDR3: CAWSPNSGSIKNTGELFF
DNA: TGTGCCTGGAGTCCCAATAGCGGGAGCATAAAGAACACCGGGGAGCTGTTTTTT

size: NA
D: NA
J: TRBJ2-2
V: TRBV7-9
CDR3: CARGRIIANTGELFF
DNA: TGTGCCAGAGGCAGGATTATCGCGAACACCGGGGAGCTGTTTTTT

size: NA
D: NA
J: TRBJ2-6
V: TRBV5-6
CDR3: CASSLTAGANVLTF
DNA: TGTGCCAGCAGCTTGACAGCCGGGGCCAACGTCCTGACTTTC

size: NA
D: NA
J: TRBJ1-5
V: TRBV21-1
CDR3: CASSKDRGFGGNQPQHF
DNA: TGTGCCAGCAGCAAAGATCGCGGGTTTGGGGGCAATCAGCCCCAGCATTTT

size: NA
D: NA
J: TRBJ1-2
V: TRBV19
CDR3: CASSISRGINYGYTF
DNA: TGTGCCAGTAGTATCAGTAGGGGCATTAACTATGGCTACACCTTC

size: NA
D: NA
J: TRBJ1-3
V: TRBV6-5
CDR3: CASSYSSSSGNTIYF
DNA: TGTGCCAGCAGTTACTCTTCGAGCTCTGGAAACACCATATATTTT

size: NA
D: TRBD2
J: TRBJ2-1
V: TRBV29-1
CDR3: CSATPGLAGGEQFF
DNA: TGCAGCGCCACTCCGGGACTAGCGGGAGGTGAGCAGTTCTTC

size: NA
D: NA
J: TRBJ1-2
V: TRBV5-1
CDR3: CASSSGRDGGYTF
DNA: TGCGCCAGCAGCTCTGGACGGGATGGAGGCTACACCTTC

size: NA
D: NA
J: TRBJ1-2
V: TRBV29-1
CDR3: CSVGGGNYGYTF
DNA: TGCAGCGTTGGGGGAGGAAACTATGGCTACACCTTC

size: NA
D: NA
J: TRBJ1-2
V: TRBV28
CDR3: CASTGGRGVYGYTF
DNA: TGTGCCAGCACGGGGGGGAGGGGAGTATATGGCTACACCTTC

size: NA
D: TRBD2
J: TRBJ2-1
V: TRBV28
CDR3: CASSDRTRYNEQFF
DNA: TGTGCCAGCAGTGATCGGACTAGATACAATGAGCAGTTCTTC

size: NA
D: NA
J: TRBJ1-5
V: TRBV6-5
CDR3: CASRPDSEGDQPQHF
DNA: TGTGCCAGCAGACCCGACAGTGAAGGCGATCAGCCCCAGCATTTT

size: NA
D: TRBD2
J: TRBJ2-3
V: TRBV5-4
CDR3: CASSQGLAGSTDTQYF
DNA: TGTGCCAGCAGCCAGGGACTAGCGGGAAGCACAGATACGCAGTATTTT

size: NA
D: TRBD1
J: TRBJ1-1
V: TRBV10-1
CDR3: CATRQGQNTEAFF
DNA: TGCGCCACTCGACAGGGCCAAAACACTGAAGCTTTCTTT

size: NA
D: TRBD1
J: TRBJ1-6
V: TRBV9
CDR3: CASSTGTGLNSPLHF
DNA: TGTGCCAGCAGCACCGGGACAGGTCTTAATTCACCCCTCCACTTT

size: once
D: NA
J: TRBJ2-5
V: TRBV14
CDR3: CASSQVRGQETQYF
DNA: TGTGCCAGCAGCCAAGTTCGGGGACAAGAGACCCAGTACTTC

size: NA
D: TRBD1
J: TRBJ1-2
V: TRBV15
CDR3: CATSRDRRQGAYGYTF
DNA: TGTGCCACCAGCAGAGATCGCCGACAGGGAGCCTATGGCTACACCTTC

size: NA
D: TRBD1
J: TRBJ1-4
V: TRBV6-5
CDR3: CASKGTGNEKLFF
DNA: TGTGCCAGCAAAGGGACAGGGAATGAAAAACTGTTTTTT

size: NA
D: TRBD1
J: TRBJ2-2
V: TRBV19
CDR3: CASRKGQVIGELFF
DNA: TGTGCCAGTAGGAAGGGACAGGTGATCGGGGAGCTGTTTTTT